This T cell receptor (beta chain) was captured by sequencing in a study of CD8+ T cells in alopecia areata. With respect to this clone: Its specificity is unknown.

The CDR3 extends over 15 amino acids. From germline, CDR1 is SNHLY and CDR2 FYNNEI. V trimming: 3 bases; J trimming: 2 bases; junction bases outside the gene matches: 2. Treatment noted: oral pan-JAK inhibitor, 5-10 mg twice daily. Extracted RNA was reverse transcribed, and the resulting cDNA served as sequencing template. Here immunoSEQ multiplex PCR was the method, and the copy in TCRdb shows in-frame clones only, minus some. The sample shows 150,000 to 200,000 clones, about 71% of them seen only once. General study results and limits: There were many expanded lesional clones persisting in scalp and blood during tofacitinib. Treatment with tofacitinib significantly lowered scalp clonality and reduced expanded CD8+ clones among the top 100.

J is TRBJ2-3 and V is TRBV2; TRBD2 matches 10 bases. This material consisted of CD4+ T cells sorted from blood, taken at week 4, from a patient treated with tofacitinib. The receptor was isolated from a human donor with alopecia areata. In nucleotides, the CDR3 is TGTGCCAGCAGTGATAGCGGGGGGAACACAGATACGCAGTATTTT. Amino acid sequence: CASSDSGGNTDTQYF.